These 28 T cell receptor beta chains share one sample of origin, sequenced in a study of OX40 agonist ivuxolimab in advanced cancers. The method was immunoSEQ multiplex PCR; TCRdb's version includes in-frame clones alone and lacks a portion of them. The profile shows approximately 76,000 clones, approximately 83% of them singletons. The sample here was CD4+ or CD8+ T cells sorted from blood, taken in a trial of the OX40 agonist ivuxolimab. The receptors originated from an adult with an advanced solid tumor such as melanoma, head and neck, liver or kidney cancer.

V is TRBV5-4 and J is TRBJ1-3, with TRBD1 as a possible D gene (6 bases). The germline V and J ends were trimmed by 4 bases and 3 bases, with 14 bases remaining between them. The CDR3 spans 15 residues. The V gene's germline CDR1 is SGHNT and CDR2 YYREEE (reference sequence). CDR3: CASSQKGVGGNTIYF. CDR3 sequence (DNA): TGTGCCAGCAGCCAGAAGGGGGTTGGTGGAAACACCATATATTTT. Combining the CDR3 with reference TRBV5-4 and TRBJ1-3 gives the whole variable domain ETGVTQSPTHLIKTRGQQVTLRCSSQSGHNTVSWYQQALGQGPQFIFQYYREEENGRGNFPPRFSGLQFPNYSSELNVNALELDDSALYLCASSQKGVGGNTIYFGEGSWLTVV.

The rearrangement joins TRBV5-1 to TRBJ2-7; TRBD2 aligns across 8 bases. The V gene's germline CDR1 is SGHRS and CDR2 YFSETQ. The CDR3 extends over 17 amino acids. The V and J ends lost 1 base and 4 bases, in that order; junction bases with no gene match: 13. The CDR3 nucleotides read TGCGCCAGCAGCTTGTATAGAGCGGGAGTGTACGGGTACGAGCAGTACTTC. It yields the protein CASSLYRAGVYGYEQYF.

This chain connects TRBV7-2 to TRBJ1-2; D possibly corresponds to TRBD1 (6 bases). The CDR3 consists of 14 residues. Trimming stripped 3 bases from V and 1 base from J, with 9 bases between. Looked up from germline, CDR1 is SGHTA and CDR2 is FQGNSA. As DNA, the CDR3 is TGTGCCAGCAGCTTCACAGGGATTAACTATGGCTACACCTTC. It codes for CASSFTGINYGYTF.

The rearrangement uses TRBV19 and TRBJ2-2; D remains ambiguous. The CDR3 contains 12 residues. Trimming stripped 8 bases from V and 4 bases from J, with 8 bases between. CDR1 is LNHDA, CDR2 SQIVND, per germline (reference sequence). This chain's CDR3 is CASCLRTGELFF. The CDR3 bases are TGTGCCAGTTGTCTTCGCACCGGGGAGCTGTTTTTT.

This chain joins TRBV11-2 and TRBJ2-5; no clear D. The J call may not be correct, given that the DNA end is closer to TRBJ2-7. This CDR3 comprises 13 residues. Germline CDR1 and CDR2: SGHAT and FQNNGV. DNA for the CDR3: TGTGCCAGCTGTCGGATCGCCTCCTACGAGCAGTACTTC. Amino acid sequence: CASCRIASYEQYF.

The chain's CDR3 is CASSSLETPADTQYF. In nucleotides, the CDR3 is TGTGCCAGCAGCTCCTTGGAGACCCCGGCGGATACGCAGTATTTT. V usage is TRBV9 and J usage is TRBJ2-3, with D uncertain. The CDR3 sequence is 15 residues long. The germline V gene has CDR1 SGDLS and CDR2 YYNGEE. V was cut by 4 bases and J by 6 bases, with 18 bases left in between.

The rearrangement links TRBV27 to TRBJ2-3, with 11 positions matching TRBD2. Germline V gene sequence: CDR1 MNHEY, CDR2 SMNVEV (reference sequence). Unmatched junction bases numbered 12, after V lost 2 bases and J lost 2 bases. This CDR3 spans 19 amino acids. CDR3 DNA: TGTGCCAGCAGTTTAAGGGTAGCGGGGGGGCCGCCTTTCACAGATACGCAGTATTTT. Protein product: CASSLRVAGGPPFTDTQYF.

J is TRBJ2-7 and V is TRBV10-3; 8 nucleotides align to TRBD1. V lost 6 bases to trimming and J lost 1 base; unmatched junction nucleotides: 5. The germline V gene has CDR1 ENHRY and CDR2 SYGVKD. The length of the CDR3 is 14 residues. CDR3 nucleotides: TGTGCCATCAGCGGGACAGGACTATCCTACGAGCAGTACTTC. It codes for CAISGTGLSYEQYF.

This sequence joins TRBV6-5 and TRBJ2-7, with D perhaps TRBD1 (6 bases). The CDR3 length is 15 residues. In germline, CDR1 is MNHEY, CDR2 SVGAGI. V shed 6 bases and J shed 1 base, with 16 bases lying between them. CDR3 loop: CASRVARGPSYEQYF. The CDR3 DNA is TGTGCCAGCAGGGTGGCCAGGGGCCCTTCCTACGAGCAGTACTTC.

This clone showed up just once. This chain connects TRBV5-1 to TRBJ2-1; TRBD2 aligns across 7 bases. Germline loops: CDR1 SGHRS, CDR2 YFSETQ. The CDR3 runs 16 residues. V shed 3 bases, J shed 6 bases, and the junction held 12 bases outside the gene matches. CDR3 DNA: TGCGCCAGCAGCTCTACCGGGGGACTAATCCGCAATGAGCAGTTCTTC. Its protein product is CASSSTGGLIRNEQFF.

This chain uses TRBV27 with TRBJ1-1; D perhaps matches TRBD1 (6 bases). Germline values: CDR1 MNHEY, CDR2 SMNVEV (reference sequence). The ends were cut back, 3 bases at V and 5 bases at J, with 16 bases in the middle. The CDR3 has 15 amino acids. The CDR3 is CASSFWGGARTEAFF. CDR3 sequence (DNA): TGTGCCAGCAGTTTTTGGGGGGGCGCGAGGACTGAAGCTTTCTTT.

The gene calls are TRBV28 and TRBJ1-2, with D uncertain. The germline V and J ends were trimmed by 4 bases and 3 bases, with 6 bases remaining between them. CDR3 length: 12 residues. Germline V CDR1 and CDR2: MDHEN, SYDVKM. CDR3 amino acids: CASSSTHYGYTF. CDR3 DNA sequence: TGTGCCAGCAGTTCAACTCACTATGGCTACACCTTC.

CDR3 sequence: CAWARDWAATGELFF. The CDR3 DNA reads as TGTGCCTGGGCCCGGGATTGGGCAGCCACCGGGGAGCTGTTTTTT. The chain recombines TRBV30 with TRBJ2-2, with D maybe TRBD2 (5 bases). The CDR3 totals 15 residues. The V end was cut by 5 bases, the J end by 4 bases, with 17 bases between. Germline-derived CDR1 and CDR2 are GTSNPN and SVGIG (reference sequence).

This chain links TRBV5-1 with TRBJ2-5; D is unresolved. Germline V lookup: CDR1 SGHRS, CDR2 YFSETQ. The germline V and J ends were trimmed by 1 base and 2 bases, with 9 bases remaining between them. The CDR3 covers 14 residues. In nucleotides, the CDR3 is TGCGCCAGCAGCTTGAAGTTAGGACAAGAGACCCAGTACTTC. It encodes CASSLKLGQETQYF.

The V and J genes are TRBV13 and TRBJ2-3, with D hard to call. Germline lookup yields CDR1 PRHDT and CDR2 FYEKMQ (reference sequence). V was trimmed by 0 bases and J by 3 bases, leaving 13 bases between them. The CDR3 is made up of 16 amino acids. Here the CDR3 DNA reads TGTGCCAGCAGCTTAGGCATTCACAGCGCAACAGATACGCAGTATTTT. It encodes CASSLGIHSATDTQYF.

Here the CDR3 DNA reads TGTGCCTGGAGTGCTGGGTATAATTCACCCCTCCACTTT. It codes for CAWSAGYNSPLHF. The chain employs TRBV30 and TRBJ1-6; D is undetermined. Germline V gene data show CDR1 as GTSNPN and CDR2 as SVGIG (reference sequence). The CDR3 has 13 residues. The ends were cut back, 1 base at V and 4 bases at J, with 5 bases in the middle.

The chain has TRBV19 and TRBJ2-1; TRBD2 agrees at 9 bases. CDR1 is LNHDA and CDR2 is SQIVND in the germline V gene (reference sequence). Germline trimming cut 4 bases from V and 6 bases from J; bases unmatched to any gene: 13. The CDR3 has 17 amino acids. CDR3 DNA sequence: TGTGCCAGTAGTACATCCATTCTGGCGGGAGGGCCCAATGAGCAGTTCTTC. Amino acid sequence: CASSTSILAGGPNEQFF. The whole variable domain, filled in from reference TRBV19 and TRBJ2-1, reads DGGITQSPKYLFRKEGQNVTLSCEQNLNHDAMYWYRQDPGQGLRLIYYSQIVNDFQKGDIAEGYSVSREKKESFPLTVTSAQKNPTAFYLCASSTSILAGGPNEQFFGPGTRLTVL.

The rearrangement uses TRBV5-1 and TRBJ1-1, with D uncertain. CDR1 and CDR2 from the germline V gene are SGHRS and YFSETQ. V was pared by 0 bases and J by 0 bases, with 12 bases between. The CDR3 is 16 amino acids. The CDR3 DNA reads TGCGCCAGCAGCTTGGCCACACAGCGGATGAACACTGAAGCTTTCTTT. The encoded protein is CASSLATQRMNTEAFF.

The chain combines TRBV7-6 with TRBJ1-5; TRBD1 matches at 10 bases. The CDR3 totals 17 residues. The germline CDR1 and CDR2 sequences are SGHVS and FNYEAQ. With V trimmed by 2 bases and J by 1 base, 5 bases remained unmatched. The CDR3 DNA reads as TGTGCCAGCAGCTTACGGACAGGGGGTATCAGCAATCAGCCCCAGCATTTT. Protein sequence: CASSLRTGGISNQPQHF.

The CDR3 sequence: CASSENLRGLGYEQYF. CDR3 DNA sequence: TGCGCCAGCAGCGAGAACCTCAGGGGGCTCGGCTACGAGCAGTACTTC. J is TRBJ2-7 and V is TRBV5-1; 8 bases agree with TRBD1. Per germline, CDR1 SGHRS and CDR2 YFSETQ. The CDR3 is 16 residues long. V dropped 4 bases and J dropped 3; count of bases not matched to a gene: 12.

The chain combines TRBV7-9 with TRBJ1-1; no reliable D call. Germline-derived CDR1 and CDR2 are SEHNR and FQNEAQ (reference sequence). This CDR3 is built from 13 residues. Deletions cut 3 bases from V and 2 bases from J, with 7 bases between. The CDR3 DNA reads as TGTGCCAGCAGCTTCCAGGAAAACACTGAAGCTTTCTTT. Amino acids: CASSFQENTEAFF.

The chain's CDR3 is CASSLGDRDRGLSGANVLTF. Here the CDR3 DNA reads TGCGCCAGCAGCTTGGGCGACCGGGACAGGGGGCTCTCTGGGGCCAACGTCCTGACTTTC. The chain recombines TRBV5-1 with TRBJ2-6, with 12 bases matching TRBD1. The V segment lost 0 bases and the J segment 0 bases; nucleotides outside the gene matches: 7. The CDR3 spans 20 residues. The germline gives CDR1 SGHRS, CDR2 YFSETQ.

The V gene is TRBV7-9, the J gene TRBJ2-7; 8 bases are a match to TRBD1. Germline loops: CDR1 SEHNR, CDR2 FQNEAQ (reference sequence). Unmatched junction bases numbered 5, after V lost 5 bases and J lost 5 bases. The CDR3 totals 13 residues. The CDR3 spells CASSPDRAHEQYF. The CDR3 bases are TGTGCCAGCAGCCCGGACAGGGCCCACGAGCAGTACTTC.

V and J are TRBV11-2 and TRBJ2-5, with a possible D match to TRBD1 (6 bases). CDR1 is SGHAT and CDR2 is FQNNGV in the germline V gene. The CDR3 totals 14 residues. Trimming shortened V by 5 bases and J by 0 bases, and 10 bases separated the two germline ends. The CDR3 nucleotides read TGTGCCAGCAGCCCGCACAGGGACCAAGAGACCCAGTACTTC. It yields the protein CASSPHRDQETQYF.

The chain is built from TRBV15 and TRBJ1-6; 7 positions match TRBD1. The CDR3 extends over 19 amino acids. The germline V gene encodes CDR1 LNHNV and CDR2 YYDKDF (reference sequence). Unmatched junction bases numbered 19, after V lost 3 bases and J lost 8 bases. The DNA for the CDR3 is TGTGCCACCAGCAGGGGCTCCGGGACAGACTCTATAGGGGATTCACCCCTCCACTTT. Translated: CATSRGSGTDSIGDSPLHF. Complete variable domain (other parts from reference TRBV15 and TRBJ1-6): DAMVIQNPRYQVTQFGKPVTLSCSQTLNHNVMYWYQQKSSQAPKLLFHYYDKDFNNEADTPDNFQSRRPNTSFCFLDIRSPGLGDTAMYLCATSRGSGTDSIGDSPLHFGNGTRLTVT.

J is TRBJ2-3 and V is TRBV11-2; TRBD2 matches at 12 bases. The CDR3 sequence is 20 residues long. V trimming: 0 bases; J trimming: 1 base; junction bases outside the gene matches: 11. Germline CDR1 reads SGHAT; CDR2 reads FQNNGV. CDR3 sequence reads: CASSLELALAGGPGTDTQYF. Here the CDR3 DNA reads TGTGCCAGCAGCTTAGAACTCGCGCTAGCGGGGGGGCCCGGCACAGATACGCAGTATTTT.

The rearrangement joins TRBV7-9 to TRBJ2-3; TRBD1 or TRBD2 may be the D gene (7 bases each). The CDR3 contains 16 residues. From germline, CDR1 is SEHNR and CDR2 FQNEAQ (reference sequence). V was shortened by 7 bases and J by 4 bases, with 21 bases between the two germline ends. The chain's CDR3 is CASTLLGEGAADTQYF. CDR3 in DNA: TGTGCCAGCACCCTATTGGGGGAGGGGGCCGCAGATACGCAGTATTTT.

The CDR3 reads CASSRGGDGGELFF. DNA of the CDR3: TGTGCCAGCAGCCGCGGGGGGGATGGCGGGGAGCTGTTTTTT. The rearrangement uses TRBV6-5 and TRBJ2-2; 9 bases fit TRBD2. This CDR3 contains 14 residues. CDR1 MNHEY and CDR2 SVGAGI come from the germline V gene. Losses at the gene ends were 6 bases for V and 7 bases for J; bases not matched to a gene: 6.